This TCR beta chain was recorded in a study of T cell changes during pregnancy in multiple sclerosis. From germline, CDR1 is SGHTA and CDR2 FQGNSA. The CDR3 covers 13 residues. V lost 3 bases and J lost 3; bases outside the gene matches: 2. Measured with immunoSEQ multiplex PCR; TCRdb has only the in-frame clones, and not every one. The data hold about 88,000 clones, with roughly nine tenths observed a single time. The sequence was obtained from a female donor with multiple sclerosis, enrolled in a pregnancy study. This material consisted of peripheral blood, taken in the first trimester of pregnancy. The rearrangement uses TRBV7-2 and TRBJ2-7; the match to TRBD2 covers 7 bases. This CDR3 reads CASSFGGSYEQYF. In nucleotides, the CDR3 is TGTGCCAGCAGCTTTGGCGGGAGCTACGAGCAGTACTTC.